This paragraph covers one TCR beta chain sequence. This specimen belongs to a study of Graves' ophthalmopathy and Graves' hyperthyroidism. About the research overall: There was a collection of peripheral blood at initial diagnosis, before any treatment.

From RNA, the CDR3 regions of TCR beta chains were amplified and sequenced. Investigators did first-round RT-PCR with HTBI primers, then second-round multiplex PCR. MiXCR was run by TCRdb on the multiplex PCR reads, yielding one entry per CDR3 protein. The data show about 240,000 distinct CDR3 sequences, with 45% seen just once and roughly 45% held by the top ten. CDR1 and CDR2 from the germline V gene are MNHNY and SVGAGI (reference sequence). Deletions cut 4 bases from V and 6 bases from J, with 21 bases between. The CDR3 consists of 16 residues. V and J are TRBV6-6 and TRBJ2-5; D might be TRBD1 (6 bases). The material sequenced was peripheral blood. This TCR came from an adult man with Graves' ophthalmopathy. The CDR3 reads CASSSTGPASRQTQYF. The CDR3 DNA reads as TGTGCCAGCAGTTCGACAGGCCCGGCTAGTCGGCAGACCCAGTACTTC.